This paragraph reports one T cell receptor beta chain. The data were obtained in a study of blood T cell repertoires in COVID-19. Study-level background: COVID-19 samples collected from the United States, Italy and Spain covered acute and convalescent phases.

Generated by immunoSEQ multiplex PCR, the TCRdb table keeps only in-frame clones and is missing some. The table has under 300,000 clones, 85% seen once. Trimming cost V 6 bases and J 2 bases; bases outside gene matches: 8. This CDR3 contains 15 residues. CDR1 is KGHSH and CDR2 is LQKENI in the germline V gene. The J gene is TRBJ1-1, the V gene TRBV18; 8 nucleotides align to TRBD1. The clonotype was recovered from a human donor in a cohort sampled during active COVID-19. The sample was peripheral blood. CDR3 coding DNA: TGTGCCAGCTCTGCAGGACAGGGCTATAACACTGAAGCTTTCTTT. Translating gives CASSAGQGYNTEAFF.